This T cell receptor beta chain came from a study of OX40 agonist ivuxolimab in advanced cancers. Across the whole study: The treatment was a fully human IgG2 OX40 agonist, ivuxolimab. All patients had ivuxolimab intravenously every 2 weeks at 0.01 to 10 mg/kg.

The germline V gene has CDR1 MDHEN and CDR2 SYDVKM. Trimming took off 8 bases at V and 9 bases at J, with 12 bases between the two ends. This CDR3 has 11 residues. This clone showed up just once. What it binds is not known. TCRdb keeps only in-frame clones here, not all; method: immunoSEQ multiplex PCR. The sample has tens of thousands of clones; about 85% are singletons. Study-level findings and limits: Expanded peripheral T cell antigen specificity was not determined.

Sequenced here: CD4+ or CD8+ T cells sorted from blood, sampled in a trial of the OX40 agonist ivuxolimab. The origin of this receptor is an adult with an advanced solid tumor such as melanoma, head and neck, liver or kidney cancer. The rearrangement joins TRBV28 to TRBJ2-3, with D perhaps TRBD2 (7 bases). CDR3 protein: CASRGARTQYF. As DNA, the CDR3 is TGTGCCAGCCGGGGGGCACGGACGCAGTATTTT.